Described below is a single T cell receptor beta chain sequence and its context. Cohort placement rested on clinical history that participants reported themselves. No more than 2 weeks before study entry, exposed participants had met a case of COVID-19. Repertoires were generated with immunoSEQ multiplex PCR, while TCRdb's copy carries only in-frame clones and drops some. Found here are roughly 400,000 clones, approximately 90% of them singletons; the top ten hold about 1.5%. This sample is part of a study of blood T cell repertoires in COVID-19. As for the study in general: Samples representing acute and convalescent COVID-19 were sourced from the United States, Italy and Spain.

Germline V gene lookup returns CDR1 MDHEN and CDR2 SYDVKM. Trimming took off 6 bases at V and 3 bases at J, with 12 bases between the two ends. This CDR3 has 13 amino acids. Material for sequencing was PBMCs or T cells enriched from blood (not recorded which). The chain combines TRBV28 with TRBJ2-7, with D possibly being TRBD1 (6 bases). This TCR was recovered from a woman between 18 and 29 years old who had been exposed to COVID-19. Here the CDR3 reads CASRRTDLYEQYF. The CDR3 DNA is TGTGCCAGCAGGCGGACAGACCTCTACGAGCAGTACTTC.